This T cell receptor beta chain was obtained from a study of blood T cell repertoires in COVID-19. Across the study: The samples span acute and convalescent COVID-19 from the United States, Italy and Spain. Sample material is recorded as cDNA or gDNA derived from T cells, B-cell-depleted T cells, or PBMCs.

The Seattle patients, enrolled during active infection, were followed longitudinally. Per the authors' pipeline: Estimation of nucleated cell counts was performed using reference gene primer amplification. Profiling relied on immunoSEQ multiplex PCR, and the TCRdb table lists in-frame clones only, not all of them. V and J calls and clone size come straight from that table; D and trimming were deduced from the DNA. The data hold 350,000 to 400,000 clones, with about 89% observed a single time. The CDR3 totals 14 residues. V lost 2 bases and J 4 bases, leaving 9 bases between the germline ends. Germline V gene sequence: CDR1 MGHRA, CDR2 YSYEKL.

The sequence derives from a woman in her twenties or thirties with COVID-19, enrolled during active disease. V and J are TRBV4-1 and TRBJ1-5; no reliable D call. Input material: peripheral blood. The CDR3 nucleotides are TGCGCCAGCAGCCAAAGTACGCGGAATCAGCCCCAGCATTTT. Its protein product is CASSQSTRNQPQHF.